This T cell receptor (beta chain) was sequenced for a study of T cell repertoires in cytomegalovirus infection. At the level of the study: Public TCR beta signatures were indicative of both CMV infection and a matching HLA type. Points from the study as a whole: HLA-C-restricted, CMV-specific TCR beta clonotypes were dominant ex vivo.

The CDR3 extends over 12 amino acids. The V end was cut by 5 bases, the J end by 7 bases, with 9 bases between. Germline V gene lookup returns CDR1 SGHTA and CDR2 FQGNSA. As for this clonotype: Its antigen is undetermined.

Each CDR3 protein is one row after TCRdb ran MiXCR on the reads. This sample yields about 55,000 distinct CDR3 sequences, of which roughly a fifth are seen a single time; 64% belongs to the top ten. This sample comprised CD8+ T cells from cultured PBMCs, obtained from culture after CMV antigen stimulation. The receptor was derived from a human donor in good health (CMV status not recorded). Some clones in this sample may be carry-over from other donors' samples. This sequence joins TRBV7-2 and TRBJ2-1; D is unresolved. CDR3: CASSRAGNEQFF. DNA for the CDR3: TGTGCCAGCAGCCGGGCCGGAAATGAGCAGTTCTTC. Variable domain in full (rest from reference TRBV7-2 and TRBJ2-1): GAGVSQSPSNKVTEKGKDVELRCDPISGHTALYWYRQSLGQGLEFLIYFQGNSAPDKSGLPSDRFSAERTGGSVSTLTIQRTQQEDSAVYLCASSRAGNEQFFGPGTRLTVL.